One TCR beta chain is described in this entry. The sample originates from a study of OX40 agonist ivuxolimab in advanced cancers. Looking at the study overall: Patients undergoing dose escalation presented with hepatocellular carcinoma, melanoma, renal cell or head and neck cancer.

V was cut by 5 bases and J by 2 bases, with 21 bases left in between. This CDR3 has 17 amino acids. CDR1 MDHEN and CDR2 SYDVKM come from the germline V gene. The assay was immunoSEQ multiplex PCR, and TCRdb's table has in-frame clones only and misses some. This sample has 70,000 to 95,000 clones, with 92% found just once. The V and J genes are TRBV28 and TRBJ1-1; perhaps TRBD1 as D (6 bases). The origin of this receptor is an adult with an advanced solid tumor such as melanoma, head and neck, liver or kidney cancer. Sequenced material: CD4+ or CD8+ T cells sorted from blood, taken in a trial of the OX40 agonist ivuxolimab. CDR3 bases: TGTGCCAGCAGTGGCTTTGGCAGGGGTTTGGCCAACACTGAAGCTTTCTTT. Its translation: CASSGFGRGLANTEAFF. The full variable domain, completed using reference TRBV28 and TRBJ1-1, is DVKVTQSSRYLVKRTGEKVFLECVQDMDHENMFWYRQDPGLGLRLIYFSYDVKMKEKGDIPEGYSVSREKKERFSLILESASTNQTSMYLCASSGFGRGLANTEAFFGQGTRLTVV.